This is a list of T cell receptor beta chains from one sample in a study of metastatic and nonmetastatic thyroid tumors. TCRdb reprocessed the PCR reads using MiXCR. The sample contains 2,000 to 2,500 clones, 42% of which appear only once. Sequenced material: adjacent normal tissue. The receptors were gathered from a female donor with papillary thyroid cancer or a benign thyroid nodule (not recorded which). Some clones in this sample may be carry-over from other donors' samples. The CDR3 runs from the conserved cysteine through the conserved F or W. Fields, in order: J gene, clone size, D gene, V gene, CDR3 DNA, CDR3 protein. D genes are given only for firm matches. Size tells how often a clone was seen (once, few, many) or the class of an expanded clone, and some rows leave it out.

>TRBJ2-6|few|NA|TRBV28
TGTGCCAGCAGTTCCCGGTGGGTGGCTGGGGCCAACGTCCTGACTTTC
CASSSRWVAGANVLTF
>TRBJ2-3|few|TRBD1|TRBV29-1
TGCAGCGTTGTCGGTGGACAGGGGGCGACAGATACGCAGTATTTT
CSVVGGQGATDTQYF
>TRBJ1-1|few|NA|TRBV30
TGTGCCTGGAGTACGGGGCTGTCGCACACTGAAGCTTTCTTT
CAWSTGLSHTEAFF
>TRBJ2-1|NA|TRBD2|TRBV9
TGTGCCAGCAGCCCAGGTAGGACTAGCGGCAACAATGAGCAGTTCTTC
CASSPGRTSGNNEQFF
>TRBJ2-7|few|TRBD2|TRBV28
TGTGCCAGCAGTTCCACCCCGGGGACTAGCCTCGACGAGCAGTACTTC
CASSSTPGTSLDEQYF
>TRBJ2-7|NA|TRBD2|TRBV6-4
TGTGCCAGCATTCCCGGACTAGCGTCTCTCTCCTACGAGCAGTACTTC
CASIPGLASLSYEQYF
>TRBJ1-1|NA|TRBD1|TRBV28
TGTGCCAGCAGTCACGGGACAGTCCCTGAAGCTTTCTTT
CASSHGTVPEAFF
>TRBJ2-3|NA|TRBD2|TRBV7-2
TGTGCCAGCAGCTTTTCCCGGACTAGCGGGAGGGGGGGCACAGATACGCAGTATTTT
CASSFSRTSGRGGTDTQYF
>TRBJ2-7|NA|NA|TRBV28
TGTGCCAGCAGTTTATGGGGGAGTCCGGGCTCCTACGAGCAGTGCTTC
CASSLWGSPGSYEQCF
>TRBJ2-1|NA|TRBD2|TRBV24-1
TGTGCCACCAGTGCTTTACTAGCGGGAGAAAGATCCTACAATGAGCAGTTCTTC
CATSALLAGERSYNEQFF
>TRBJ1-2|many|TRBD1|TRBV20-1
TGCAGTGCTAGAGAAACAGGGGGAGGGGATGGCTACACCTTC
CSARETGGGDGYTF
>TRBJ2-1|NA|TRBD2|TRBV6-1
TGTGCCAGCAGTGTGGGGAGGGCGAACCCTAATGAGCAGTTCTTC
CASSVGRANPNEQFF
>TRBJ2-7|few|TRBD2|TRBV9
TGTGCCAGCAGCCCTCGGACTAGTGACTACGAGCAGTACTTC
CASSPRTSDYEQYF
>TRBJ2-1|NA|TRBD2|TRBV15
TGTGCCACCAGCAGAGGGGTAGCGGGAGAATTCGGTGAGCAGTTCTTC
CATSRGVAGEFGEQFF
>TRBJ2-7|few|NA|TRBV5-1
TGCGCCAGCAGCTTGGGGTTAGGCAGCTCCTACGAGCAGTACTTC
CASSLGLGSSYEQYF
>TRBJ1-6|NA|TRBD1|TRBV4-3
TGCGCCAGCAGCCAATCCGGTCAGGGGGCGGGTTCACCCCTCCACTTT
CASSQSGQGAGSPLHF
>TRBJ1-1|NA|NA|TRBV5-1
TGCGCCAGCAGCTTGTTGAAACAGACTGAAGCTTTCTTT
CASSLLKQTEAFF
>TRBJ1-2|NA|NA|TRBV19
TGTGCCAGTAGGGACACGGTGAGGGGCTACACCTTC
CASRDTVRGYTF
>TRBJ2-7|once|NA|TRBV6-1
TGTGCCAGCAGTGACCCCAAGGGGGGGGCCGCCTACGAGCAGTACTTC
CASSDPKGGAAYEQYF
>TRBJ2-7|NA|NA|TRBV6-4
TGTGCCAGCAGTGAGGGTGCGGGAACACCCTACGAGCAGTACTTC
CASSEGAGTPYEQYF
>TRBJ1-2|few|NA|TRBV6-1
TGTGCCAGCAGCCCCGGAAACACAGGGAACTATGGCTACACCTTC
CASSPGNTGNYGYTF
>TRBJ1-5|NA|NA|TRBV6-2/TRBV6-3
TGTACGACCCCCGGAGGTCAGCCCCAGCATTTT
CTTPGGQPQHF